This record covers a single T cell receptor (beta chain). Its antigen is currently unknown. The repertoire was sequenced with immunoSEQ multiplex PCR; TCRdb's copy has only in-frame clones and lacks some. The table lists 300,000 to 500,000 clones, 70% to 90% of them singletons. Stated treatment: around 19 received Ad26.COV2.S at low or high dose, single or two shots; 5 received placebo; per-sample allocation not given. The samples were gathered on day 63 after the first injection of vaccine or placebo. The source of the sample is a study of Ad26.COV2.S vaccination and SARS-CoV-2 variants. As for the study in general: A participant enrolled in the COV1001 Ad26.COV2.S trial arm provided the sample. Ad26.COV2.S was injected intramuscularly once or twice, 56 days apart.

J gave up 4 bases and V 6 bases, and 12 bases lay outside the gene matches. Germline-derived CDR1 and CDR2 are MNHNY and SVGAGI (reference sequence). The CDR3 runs 16 residues. Study-wide points: The breadth of spike-specific CD8+ and CD4+ T cell responses after vaccination was reportedly substantial.

The clonotype originates from a person between 18 and 60 years old who received the Ad26.COV2.S COVID-19 vaccine or a placebo. The chain is built from TRBV6-6 and TRBJ2-1, with 7 bases lining up with TRBD1. The specimen comprised peripheral blood, sampled in a trial of Ad26.COV2.S vaccine versus placebo. This CDR3 reads CASSADMTGFYNEQFF. In DNA, the CDR3 is TGTGCCAGCAGCGCAGACATGACAGGGTTTTACAATGAGCAGTTCTTC.